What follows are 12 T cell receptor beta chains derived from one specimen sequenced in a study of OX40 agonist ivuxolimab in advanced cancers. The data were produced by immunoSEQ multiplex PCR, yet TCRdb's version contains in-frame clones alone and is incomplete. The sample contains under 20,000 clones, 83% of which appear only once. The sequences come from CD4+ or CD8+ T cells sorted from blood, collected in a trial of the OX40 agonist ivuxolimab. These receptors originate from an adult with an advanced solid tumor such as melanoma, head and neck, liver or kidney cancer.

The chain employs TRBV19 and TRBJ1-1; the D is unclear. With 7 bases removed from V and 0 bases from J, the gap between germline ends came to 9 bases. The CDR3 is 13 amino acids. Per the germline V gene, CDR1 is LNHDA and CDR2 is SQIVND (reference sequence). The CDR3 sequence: CASTLHMNTEAFF. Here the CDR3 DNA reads TGTGCCAGTACCCTCCACATGAACACTGAAGCTTTCTTT.

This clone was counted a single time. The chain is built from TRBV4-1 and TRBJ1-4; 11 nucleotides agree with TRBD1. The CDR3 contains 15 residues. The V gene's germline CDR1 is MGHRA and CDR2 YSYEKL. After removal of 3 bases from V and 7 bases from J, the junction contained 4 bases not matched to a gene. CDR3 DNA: TGCGCCAGCAGCCATGACGGGACAGGGGGTGAAAAACTGTTTTTT. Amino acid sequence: CASSHDGTGGEKLFF.

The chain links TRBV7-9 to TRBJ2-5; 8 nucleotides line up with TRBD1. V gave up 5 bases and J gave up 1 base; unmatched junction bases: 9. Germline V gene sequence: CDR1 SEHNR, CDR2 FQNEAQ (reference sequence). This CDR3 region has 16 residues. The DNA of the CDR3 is TGTGCCAGCAGCCTAGGCCCCCAGGGGGCCCAAGAGACCCAGTACTTC. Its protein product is CASSLGPQGAQETQYF.

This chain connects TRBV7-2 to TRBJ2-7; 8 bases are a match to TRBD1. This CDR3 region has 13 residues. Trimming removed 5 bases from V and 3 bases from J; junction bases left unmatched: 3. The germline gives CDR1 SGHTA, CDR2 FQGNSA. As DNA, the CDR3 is TGTGCCAGCAGCCTAGGGACAGGCTACGAGCAGTACTTC. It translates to CASSLGTGYEQYF.

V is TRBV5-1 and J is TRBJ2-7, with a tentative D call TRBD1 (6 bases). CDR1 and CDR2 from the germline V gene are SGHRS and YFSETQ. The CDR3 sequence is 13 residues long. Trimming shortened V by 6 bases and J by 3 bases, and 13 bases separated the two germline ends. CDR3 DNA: TGCGCCAGCACCCTCAGGGGCCTCTACGAGCAGTACTTC. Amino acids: CASTLRGLYEQYF.

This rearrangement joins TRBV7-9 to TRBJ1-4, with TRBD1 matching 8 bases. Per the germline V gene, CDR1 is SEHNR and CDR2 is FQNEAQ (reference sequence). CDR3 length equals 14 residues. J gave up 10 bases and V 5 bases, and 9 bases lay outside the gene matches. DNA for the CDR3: TGTGCCAGCAGCCCGGACAGGGAGAGAGGAAAACTGTTTTTT. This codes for CASSPDRERGKLFF.

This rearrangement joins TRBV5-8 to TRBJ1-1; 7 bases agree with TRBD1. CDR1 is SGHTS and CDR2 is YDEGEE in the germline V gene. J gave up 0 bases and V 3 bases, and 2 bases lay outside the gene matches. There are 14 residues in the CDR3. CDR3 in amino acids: CASSWDSMNTEAFF. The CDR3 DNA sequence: TGTGCCAGCAGCTGGGACAGCATGAACACTGAAGCTTTCTTT. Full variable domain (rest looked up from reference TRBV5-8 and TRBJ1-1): EAGVTQSPTHLIKTRGQQATLRCSPISGHTSVYWYQQALGLGLQFLLWYDEGEERNRGNFPPRFSGRQFPNYSSELNVNALELEDSALYLCASSWDSMNTEAFFGQGTRLTVV.

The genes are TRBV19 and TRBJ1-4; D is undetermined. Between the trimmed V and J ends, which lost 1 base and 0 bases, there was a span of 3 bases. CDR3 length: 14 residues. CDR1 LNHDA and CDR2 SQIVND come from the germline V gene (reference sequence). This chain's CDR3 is CASSIGATNEKLFF. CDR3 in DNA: TGTGCCAGTAGTATAGGTGCAACTAATGAAAAACTGTTTTTT.

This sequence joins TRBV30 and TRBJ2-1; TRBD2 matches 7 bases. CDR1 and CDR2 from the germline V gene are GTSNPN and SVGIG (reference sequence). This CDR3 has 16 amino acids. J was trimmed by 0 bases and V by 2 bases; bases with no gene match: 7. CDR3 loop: CAWSRGDPSSYNEQFF. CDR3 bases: TGTGCCTGGAGTCGGGGGGACCCGAGCTCCTACAATGAGCAGTTCTTC.

CDR3 DNA: TGTGCCAGCAGCTCCTCCGGGACCCACGGGGTGGCTTTCTTT. Its translation: CASSSSGTHGVAFF. The genes are TRBV6-5 and TRBJ1-1; perhaps TRBD1 as D (5 bases). Germline CDR1 reads MNHEY; CDR2 reads SVGAGI. The CDR3 runs 14 residues. The V end lost 6 bases, the J end lost 11 bases, and 22 bases lay between the germline ends.

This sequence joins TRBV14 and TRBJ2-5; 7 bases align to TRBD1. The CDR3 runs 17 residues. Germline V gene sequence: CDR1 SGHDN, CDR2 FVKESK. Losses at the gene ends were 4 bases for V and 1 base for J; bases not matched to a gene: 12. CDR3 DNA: TGTGCCAGCAGCCCCGAAACAGGGGCCTACCCCCAAGAGACCCAGTACTTC. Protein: CASSPETGAYPQETQYF.

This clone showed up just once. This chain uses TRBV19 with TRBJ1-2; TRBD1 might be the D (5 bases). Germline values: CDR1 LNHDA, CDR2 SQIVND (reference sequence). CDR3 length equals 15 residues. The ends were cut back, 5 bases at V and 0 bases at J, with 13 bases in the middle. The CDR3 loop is CASSAGTASNYGYTF. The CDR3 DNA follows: TGTGCCAGTAGTGCCGGGACGGCCTCTAACTATGGCTACACCTTC.